This TCR beta chain was captured by sequencing in a study of OX40 agonist ivuxolimab in advanced cancers. Study information: Partial responses were achieved by three patients, one with hepatocellular carcinoma and two with cutaneous melanoma.

Overall study findings and caveats: Dose levels from 0.1 to 3.0 mg/kg saw CD4+ and CD8+ blood T cells expand clonally by week 6.

Repertoires were generated with immunoSEQ multiplex PCR, while TCRdb's copy carries only in-frame clones and drops some. The sample lists about 100,000 clones, roughly 90% occurring once. The germline V gene has CDR1 SGDLS and CDR2 YYNGEE. V lost 4 bases to trimming and J lost 4 bases, with 14 bases between them. This CDR3 is 14 amino acids long. Details on this clone: No antigen is known for it.

The sequence was obtained from an adult with an advanced solid tumor such as melanoma, head and neck, liver or kidney cancer. This chain connects TRBV9 to TRBJ2-5; D remains unclear. Specimen: CD4+ or CD8+ T cells sorted from blood, collected in a trial of the OX40 agonist ivuxolimab. In nucleotides, the CDR3 is TGTGCCAGCAGCAAAGAAGCCGTGGGAGAGACCCAGTACTTC. Its translation: CASSKEAVGETQYF.